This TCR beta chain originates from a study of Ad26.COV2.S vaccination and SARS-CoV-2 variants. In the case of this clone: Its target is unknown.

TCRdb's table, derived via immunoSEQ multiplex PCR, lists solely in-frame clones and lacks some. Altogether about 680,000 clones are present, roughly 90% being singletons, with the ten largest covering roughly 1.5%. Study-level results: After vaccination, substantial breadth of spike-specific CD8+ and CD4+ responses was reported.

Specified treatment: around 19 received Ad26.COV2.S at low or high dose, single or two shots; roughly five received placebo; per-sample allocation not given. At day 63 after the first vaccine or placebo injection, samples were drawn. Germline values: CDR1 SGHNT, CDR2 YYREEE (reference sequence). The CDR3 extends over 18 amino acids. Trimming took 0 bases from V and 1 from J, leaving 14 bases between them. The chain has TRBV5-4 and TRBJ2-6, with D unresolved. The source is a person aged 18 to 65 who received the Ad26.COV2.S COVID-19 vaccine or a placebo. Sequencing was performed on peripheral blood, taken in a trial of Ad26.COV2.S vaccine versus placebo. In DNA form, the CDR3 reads TGTGCCAGCAGCTTGGATACCTTACGGCGTTCTGGGGCCAACGTCCTGACTTTC. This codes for CASSLDTLRRSGANVLTF.